Listed here is a single T cell receptor (beta chain). Its target antigen remains unknown. It has no much larger one-base neighbor in the sample; base qualities were not kept. These data come from a study of blood T cells in healthy people across ages (dated by TCRdb to between 2014 and 2016). In the study overall: In model experiments, template switching captured roughly one uniquely barcoded TCR beta cDNA molecule for every two T cells. The study analyzed two additional independent replicas of 1 million unique cDNA reads from the same blood draw for two donors, one aged 18 to 30 and one aged 80 or older. Using deep sequencing normalized with unique cDNA molecular identifiers, the study measured how TCR beta repertoire diversity changes with age. Donors were grouped into four age groups: young (average roughly 17 years), middle-aged (roughly 40), aged (around 62) and long-lived (less than 85). To avoid experimental bias, donors of different ages were distributed randomly across sequencing lanes. What the work shows at the level of the full study, not this receptor alone: Observed TCR beta diversity per million T cells fell roughly linearly with age, and a significant reduction was already apparent by age around 40. Total diversity estimates from one million sequenced T cells were considered lower bounds and underestimates. The CMV infection status of donors was not known, potentially confounding age-related changes in expanded clonotypes. Conclusive comparison of naive and antigen-experienced compartments was prevented by the profiling of bulk unsorted PBMCs. Observed TCR beta diversity correlated strongly with the percentage of naive T cells measured by flow cytometry. Compared with the aged group, more naive CD4+ T cells, fewer expanded clones and increased TCR diversity were shown by the long-lived group, suggesting age selection.

Systemically healthy Caucasian individuals from Russia, some 40 in total and aged about 6 to 90 years, were included as donors. Each donor gave about 9.7 milliliters of peripheral blood, drawn into EDTA-treated Vacutainer tubes. Ficoll-Paque density-gradient centrifugation was used to isolate PBMCs, with at least 7 million per sample. Total RNA was extracted from PBMCs with Trizol reagent, with at least 6 micrograms obtained per sample. The percentages of naive CD45RAhigh/CD27high T cells were determined by flow cytometry on a PBMC aliquot from every donor. Library creation used 5' RACE. This sample was sequenced with an Illumina HiSeq 2500. A second PCR of roughly 7 to 11 cycles was run with a J-beta primer mix and a sample-barcoded 5' primer. A unique molecular identifier was introduced onto each TCR beta cDNA molecule by a template-switch 5' adaptor carrying 12 random nucleotides. Each sample yielded at least 2.5 million CDR3-containing paired-end reads. First-strand cDNA was synthesized from all RNA with the Mint cDNA synthesis kit, primed by a TRBC-specific oligonucleotide. Following uracil-DNA glycosylase treatment, a first 18-cycle PCR with universal primers M1SS and BC2_uni_R was performed on all cDNA. Per the original workflow: Each sample was normalized by randomly selecting 1 million high-quality reads, each carrying a distinct molecular identifier. Reads with shared molecular identifiers were discarded instead of being binned into consensus sequences. MiTCR, run with a Q25 quality threshold and the strictest error-elimination algorithm, handled CDR3 identification, clonotype clustering and error correction. Lower-bound total TCR beta diversity was estimated with a nonparametric unseen species model using Euler transformation. The raw public reads went through TCRdb reprocessing: fastp at Q25, MiXCR clone calling, in-frame beta chains kept. Rows matching on CDR3 protein sequence are summarized as one entry with the most common DNA and genes. The V and J calls were determined by TCRdb, not by the authors. For this sample there are about 580,000 distinct CDR3 sequences; roughly 48% appear just once. Of the sample, 20% to 25% falls within the top ten clones.

As encoded in the germline V gene (reference sequence), CDR1 is DFQATT while CDR2 is SNEGSKA. V gives up 4 bases and J gives up 2 bases, and the segment between their germline ends measures 12 bases. Spanning cysteine to phenylalanine, the CDR3 consists of 15 amino acids. The sequence is cut down to CDR3 DNA, 45 bases in frame from base 1. The source is an elderly man in good health. The sequenced sample consisted of blood. The chain uses TRBV20-1 and TRBJ2-6; the D gene identity is not certain. The DNA is as follows: TGCAGTGCTATTTCAACATTTGCTGGGGCCAACGTCCTGACTTTC. Its translation is CSAISTFAGANVLTF.